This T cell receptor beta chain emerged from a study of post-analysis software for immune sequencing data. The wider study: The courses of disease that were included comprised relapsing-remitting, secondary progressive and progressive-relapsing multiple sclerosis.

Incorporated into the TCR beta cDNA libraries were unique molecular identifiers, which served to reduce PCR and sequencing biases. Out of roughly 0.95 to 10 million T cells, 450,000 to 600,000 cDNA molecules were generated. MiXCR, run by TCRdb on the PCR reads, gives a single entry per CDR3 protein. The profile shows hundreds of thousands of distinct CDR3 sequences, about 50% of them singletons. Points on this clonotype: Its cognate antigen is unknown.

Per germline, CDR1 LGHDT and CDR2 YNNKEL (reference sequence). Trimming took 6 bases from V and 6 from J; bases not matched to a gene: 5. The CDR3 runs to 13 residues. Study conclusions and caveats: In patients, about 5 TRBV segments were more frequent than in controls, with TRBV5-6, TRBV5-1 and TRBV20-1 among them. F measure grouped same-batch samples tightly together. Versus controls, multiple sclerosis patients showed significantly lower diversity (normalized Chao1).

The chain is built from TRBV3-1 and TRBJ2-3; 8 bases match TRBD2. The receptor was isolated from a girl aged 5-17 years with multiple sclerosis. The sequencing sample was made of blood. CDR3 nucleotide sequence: TGTGCCAGCAGTGAGACTAGCGTGGATACGCAGTATTTT. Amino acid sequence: CASSETSVDTQYF.